The following is a TCR beta chain sequence with its context. Original data processing: For nucleated cells, counts were estimated from reference gene primer amplification. Sequencing used immunoSEQ multiplex PCR; TCRdb keeps in-frame clones, though not all of them. Clone size and the V and J calls come from that table; the DNA yielded D and trimming. The sample contains 160,000 or so clones, 90% of which appear only once. This CDR3 region has 14 residues. Germline-derived CDR1 and CDR2 are SGHRS and YFSETQ. Trimming cost V 4 bases and J 4 bases; bases outside gene matches: 8. This record comes from a study of blood T cell repertoires in COVID-19.

The TCR sequence derives from a man aged 55 to 70 with active or convalescent COVID-19. Sequencing used peripheral blood. The chain has TRBV5-1 and TRBJ2-7, with 7 bases that match TRBD2. CDR3: CASSPGGPLYEQYF. The CDR3 bases are TGCGCCAGCAGCCCGGGGGGACCGCTATACGAGCAGTACTTC.